Each of the 14 T cell receptor beta chains below was sequenced from the same sample in a study of blood T cell repertoires in COVID-19. Clones were sequenced by immunoSEQ multiplex PCR, and TCRdb holds only the in-frame ones, with some missing. The table lists 200,000 to 250,000 clones, approximately 81% of them singletons. The sequenced sample was PBMCs or T cells enriched from blood (not recorded which). All receptors derive from a woman aged 45-59 years with acute COVID-19.

V usage is TRBV2 and J usage is TRBJ2-7, with a possible D match to TRBD1 (6 bases). Germline V gene sequence: CDR1 SNHLY, CDR2 FYNNEI. This CDR3 is 15 amino acids long. V was cut by 7 bases and J by 0 bases, with 16 bases left in between. The CDR3 spells CASTQVGGSSYEQYF. The CDR3 DNA is TGTGCCAGCACCCAAGTAGGGGGAAGCTCCTACGAGCAGTACTTC.

This chain connects TRBV6-5 to TRBJ1-2; D is ambiguous. This CDR3 spans 14 amino acids. CDR1 is MNHEY and CDR2 is SVGAGI in the germline V gene. V lost 0 bases and J 6 bases, leaving 11 bases between the germline ends. In nucleotides, the CDR3 is TGTGCCAGCAGTTACTCAGCCGGGGTGGATGGCTACACCTTC. Its protein is CASSYSAGVDGYTF.

This chain links TRBV6-2 or TRBV6-3 with TRBJ2-7; 10 bases align to TRBD1. Germline values: CDR1 MNHEY, CDR2 SVGEGT. This CDR3 spans 19 amino acids. With 5 bases clipped from V and 7 bases from J, the junction kept 23 bases outside the gene matches. The CDR3 coding sequence is TGTGCCAGCAGTAAGTTACCGGGACAGGGGAGGACCTCGGAGTGTGAGCAGTACTTC. It is translated as CASSKLPGQGRTSECEQYF.

The chain combines TRBV30 with TRBJ2-7; D remains unclear. Germline V gene sequence: CDR1 GTSNPN, CDR2 SVGIG (reference sequence). Trimming removed 5 bases from V and 3 bases from J, with 14 bases in between. CDR3 length: 13 amino acids. CDR3: CAWGRQFSYEQYF. The CDR3 region has the DNA TGTGCCTGGGGGCGGCAGTTCAGCTACGAGCAGTACTTC. Full variable domain (remainder filled in from reference TRBV30 and TRBJ2-7): SQTIHQWPATLVQPVGSPLSLECTVEGTSNPNLYWYRQAAGRGLQLLFYSVGIGQISSEVPQNLSASRPQDRQFILSSKKLLLSDSGFYLCAWGRQFSYEQYFGPGTRLTVT.

V gene TRBV3-1 (or the pseudogene TRBV3-2) combines with J gene TRBJ2-1, with D unresolved. CDR1 is LGHDT, CDR2 YNNKEL, per germline (reference sequence). The CDR3 sequence is 14 residues long. V lost 0 bases to trimming and J lost 5 bases, with 8 bases between them. In DNA form, the CDR3 reads TGTGCCAGCAGCCAAGAGTCCTCTCACAATGAGCAGTTCTTC. It is translated as CASSQESSHNEQFF.

The chain uses TRBV27 and TRBJ1-5; TRBD1 aligns across 7 bases. Unmatched junction bases numbered 6, after V lost 6 bases and J lost 1 base. Germline assignment: CDR1 MNHEY and CDR2 SMNVEV (reference sequence). The CDR3 runs to 15 residues. This CDR3 reads CASRAGTESNQPQHF. The CDR3 DNA reads TGTGCCAGCAGGGCCGGGACAGAGAGCAATCAGCCCCAGCATTTT.

The chain uses TRBV7-2 and TRBJ2-7, with 11 bases matching TRBD2. The germline CDR1 and CDR2 sequences are SGHTA and FQGNSA. Trimming at V came to 1 base and at J to 3 bases, leaving 5 bases not matched to a gene. The CDR3 is made up of 16 amino acids. CDR3 protein: CASSLGLAGRLYEQYF. DNA of the CDR3: TGTGCCAGCAGCTTAGGACTAGCGGGGCGCCTCTACGAGCAGTACTTC.

V is TRBV7-6 and J is TRBJ2-1; the D gene is possibly TRBD2 (6 bases). The CDR3 length is 15 residues. V lost 7 bases and J lost 4, with 17 bases in between. Per the germline V gene, CDR1 is SGHVS and CDR2 is FNYEAQ. The CDR3 loop reads CASTPPEGLYNEQFF. The CDR3 DNA is TGTGCCAGCACCCCCCCGGAGGGATTATACAATGAGCAGTTCTTC.

The chain has TRBV7-9 and TRBJ2-3, with 9 bases matching TRBD2. Looked up from germline, CDR1 is SEHNR and CDR2 is FQNEAQ (reference sequence). This CDR3 has 17 amino acids. V shed 4 bases, J shed 5 bases, and the junction held 13 bases outside the gene matches. In DNA form, the CDR3 reads TGTGCCAGCAGCTCTCCGGGACTAGCCTTATTCGGAGATACGCAGTATTTT. Protein sequence: CASSSPGLALFGDTQYF.

The chain uses TRBV28 and TRBJ2-7, with 7 bases matching TRBD2. This CDR3 comprises 16 residues. Trimming took 1 base from V and 5 from J; bases not matched to a gene: 11. Per germline, CDR1 MDHEN and CDR2 SYDVKM. CDR3 loop: CASSLFGGGPMDEQYF. CDR3 DNA: TGTGCCAGCAGTTTATTTGGGGGGGGACCAATGGACGAGCAGTACTTC. Together with reference TRBV28 and TRBJ2-7, the CDR3 gives the full variable domain: DVKVTQSSRYLVKRTGEKVFLECVQDMDHENMFWYRQDPGLGLRLIYFSYDVKMKEKGDIPEGYSVSREKKERFSLILESASTNQTSMYLCASSLFGGGPMDEQYFGPGTRLTVT.

The genes are TRBV10-1 and TRBJ2-3; weak D call: TRBD2 (6 bases). The CDR3 has 15 residues. V gave up 8 bases and J gave up 3 bases, with 18 bases separating them. Looked up from germline, CDR1 is WNHNN and CDR2 is SYGVQD (reference sequence). The CDR3 loop is CASRGLARGTDTQYF. CDR3 in DNA: TGCGCCAGCCGAGGCCTAGCGCGAGGGACAGATACGCAGTATTTT.

This clone was counted only a few times. J is TRBJ2-5 and V is TRBV27, with D hard to call. This CDR3 contains 13 residues. Germline loops: CDR1 MNHEY, CDR2 SMNVEV (reference sequence). V was cut by 2 bases and J by 4 bases, with 8 bases left in between. The CDR3 region is CASSLQRGETQYF. The CDR3 bases are TGTGCCAGCAGTTTACAAAGAGGAGAGACCCAGTACTTC.

The rearrangement joins TRBV4-3 to TRBJ1-4; D is perhaps TRBD1 (6 bases). The CDR3 extends over 15 amino acids. Germline V gene data show CDR1 as LGHNA and CDR2 as YSLEER. The V end lost 1 base, the J end lost 5 bases, and 11 bases lay between the germline ends. The CDR3 is CASSQAQGHNEKLFF. The CDR3 coding sequence is TGCGCCAGCAGCCAAGCACAGGGCCACAATGAAAAACTGTTTTTT.

The V call is TRBV9, the J call TRBJ2-2, with TRBD2 as a possible D gene (6 bases). Germline assignment: CDR1 SGDLS and CDR2 YYNGEE. The CDR3 covers 12 residues. V was cut by 3 bases and J by 10 bases, with 10 bases left in between. CDR3 DNA sequence: TGTGCCAGCAGCGGCGGGGCCCAGGAGCTGTTTTTT. It encodes CASSGGAQELFF.